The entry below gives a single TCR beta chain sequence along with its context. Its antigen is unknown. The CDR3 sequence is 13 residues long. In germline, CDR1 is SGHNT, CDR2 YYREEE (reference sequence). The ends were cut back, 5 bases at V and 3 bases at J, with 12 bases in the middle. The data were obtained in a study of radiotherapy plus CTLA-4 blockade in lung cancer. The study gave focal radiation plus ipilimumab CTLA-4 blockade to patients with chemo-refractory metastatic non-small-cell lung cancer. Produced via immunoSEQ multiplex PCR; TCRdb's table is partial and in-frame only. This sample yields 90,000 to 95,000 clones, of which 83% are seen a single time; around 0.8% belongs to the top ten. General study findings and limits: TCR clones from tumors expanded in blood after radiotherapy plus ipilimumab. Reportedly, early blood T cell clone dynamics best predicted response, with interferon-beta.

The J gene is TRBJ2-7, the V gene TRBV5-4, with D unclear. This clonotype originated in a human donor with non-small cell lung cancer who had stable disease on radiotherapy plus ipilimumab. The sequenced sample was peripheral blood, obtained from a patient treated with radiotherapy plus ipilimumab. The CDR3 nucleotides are TGTGCCAGCAGTCCGGGCCCTTACTACGAGCAGTACTTC. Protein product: CASSPGPYYEQYF.